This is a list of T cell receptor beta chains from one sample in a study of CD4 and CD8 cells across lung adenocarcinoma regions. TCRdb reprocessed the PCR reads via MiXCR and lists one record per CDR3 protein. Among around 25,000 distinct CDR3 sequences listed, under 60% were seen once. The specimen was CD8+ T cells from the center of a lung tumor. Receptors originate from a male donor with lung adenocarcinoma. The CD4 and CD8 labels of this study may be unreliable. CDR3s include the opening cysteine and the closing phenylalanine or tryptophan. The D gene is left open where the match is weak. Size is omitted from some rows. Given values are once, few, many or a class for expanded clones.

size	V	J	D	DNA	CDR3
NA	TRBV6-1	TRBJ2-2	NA	TGTGCCAGCAGTGAAATTCGGGGTTGCCCCGGGGCGCTGTTTTTT	CASSEIRGCPGALFF
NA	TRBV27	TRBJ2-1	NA	TGTGCCAGCAGTTTCATAGGTAATGAGCAGTTCTTC	CASSFIGNEQFF
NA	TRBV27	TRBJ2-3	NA	TGTGCCAGCAGCAGGGTTGGGTTTAGCACCGGGGAGCAGTATTTT	CASSRVGFSTGEQYF
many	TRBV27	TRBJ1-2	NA	TGTGCCAGCAGTTTACAGGGGCGAGGTGGCTACACCTTC	CASSLQGRGGYTF
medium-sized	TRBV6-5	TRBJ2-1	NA	TGTGCCAGCAGGTACCCAGTTACCTATGAGCAGTTCTTC	CASRYPVTYEQFF
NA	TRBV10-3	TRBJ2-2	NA	NA	CAASLENNSPLHFGNTGELFF
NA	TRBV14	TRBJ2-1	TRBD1	TGTGCCAGCAGCCAGAGACAGGGGGCGGGTAATGAGCAGTTCTTC	CASSQRQGAGNEQFF
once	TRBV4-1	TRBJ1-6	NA	TGCGCCAGCAGCCAAGGGGTTTTCTCCTATAATTCACCCCTCCACTTT	CASSQGVFSYNSPLHF
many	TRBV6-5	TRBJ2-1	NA	TGTGCCAGCAGTTTAAACCCCGGGGCCTACAATGAGCAGTTCTTC	CASSLNPGAYNEQFF
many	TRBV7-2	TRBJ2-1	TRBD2	TGTGCCAGCAGCTCCGCCGGACTAGCGGGAGCGGACTTC	CASSSAGLAGADF
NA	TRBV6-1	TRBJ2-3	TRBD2	TGTGCCAGCAAAAGCGGGAGCTACAATAAGCAGTATTTT	CASKSGSYNKQYF
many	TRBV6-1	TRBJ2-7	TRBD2	TGTGCCAGCAGTGAATCGCTAGCGGGTCTCTACGAGCAGTACTTC	CASSESLAGLYEQYF
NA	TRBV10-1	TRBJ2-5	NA	TGCGCCAGCAGTGGGAACCTCGGGGGCGGACACACAGAGACCCAGTACTTC	CASSGNLGGGHTETQYF
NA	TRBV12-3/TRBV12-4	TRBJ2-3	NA	TGTGCCAGCAGTTCGGGGATGGGAGCGACAGATACGCAGTATTTC	CASSSGMGATDTQYF